This T cell receptor beta chain is drawn from a study of blood T cells in healthy people across ages. Details on this clonotype: No antigen is known for it.

There are 16 residues in the CDR3. CDR1 is DFQATT, CDR2 SNEGSKA, per germline (reference sequence). Deletions cut 2 bases from V and 4 bases from J, with 17 bases between. Study outcomes and limitations: Roughly linearly, TCR beta diversity per million T cells fell as age increased. In these data, TCR beta diversity tracked strongly with naive T cell percentage.

In each sample, at least 7 million PBMCs were isolated. Sample-barcoded 5' priming and a J-beta primer mix drove a second PCR of about 7 to 11 cycles. Sequencing recovered at least 2.5 million CDR3-containing paired-end reads from each sample. In TCRdb, the 5' RACE reads were re-called with MiXCR into one record per CDR3 protein. This table has roughly 700,000 distinct CDR3 sequences, around 45% appearing once. This clonotype was obtained from a woman between 55 and 75 years old in good health. This chain uses TRBV20-1 with TRBJ2-2; D might be TRBD2 (6 bases). Specimen: blood. In nucleotides, the CDR3 is TGCAGTGCTAGACCCCGCTCACTAGCAGTCACCGGGGAGCTGTTTTTT. Translated: CSARPRSLAVTGELFF.